The 31 T cell receptor beta chains presented below share a single source sample, sequenced in a study of spatial heterogeneity in lung cancer. Noted time point: sample taken at primary tumor resection. TCRdb passed the 5' RACE reads through MiXCR, listing each CDR3 protein once. This table holds about 92,000 distinct CDR3 sequences, approximately 12% found once. The sequencing used PBMCs, collected at surgery. The receptor source for this set is a male donor with early-stage non-small cell lung cancer.

The chain has TRBV29-1 and TRBJ2-2, with D hard to call. CDR3 size: 11 residues. Germline assignment: CDR1 SQVTM and CDR2 ANQGSEA. Trimming shortened V by 4 bases and J by 0 bases, and 0 bases separated the two germline ends. The CDR3 loop reads CSVANTGELFF. The DNA of the CDR3 is TGCAGCGTTGCGAACACCGGGGAGCTGTTTTTT.

In this sample, this clonotype turned up a few times. In DNA, the CDR3 is TGTGCCATCAGTGACGTACTAGCGGACACCGGGGAGCTGTTTTTT. Residues: CAISDVLADTGELFF. V is TRBV10-3 and J is TRBJ2-2, with 8 positions matching TRBD2. This CDR3 has 15 amino acids. V was clipped by 3 bases and J by 3 bases; unmatched bases: 3. Germline V lookup: CDR1 ENHRY, CDR2 SYGVKD.

This clonotype occurred a few times. The V gene is TRBV5-1, the J gene TRBJ2-3; 7 nucleotides line up with TRBD2. J was trimmed by 5 bases and V by 5 bases; bases with no gene match: 11. The CDR3 consists of 15 residues. Germline values: CDR1 SGHRS, CDR2 YFSETQ. CDR3 DNA sequence: TGCGCCAGCAGTCAGCTGGGGGGGAGTAGAGATACGCAGTATTTT. Translating it yields CASSQLGGSRDTQYF.

This clonotype was detected only a few times. The CDR3 is CSVLLDRPGANVLTF. CDR3 sequence (DNA): TGCAGCGTTTTATTGGACAGGCCTGGGGCCAACGTCCTGACTTTC. The chain combines TRBV29-1 with TRBJ2-6; TRBD1 aligns across 7 bases. Germline CDR1 SQVTM, CDR2 ANQGSEA. Trimming at V came to 5 bases and at J to 2 bases, leaving 6 bases not matched to a gene. The CDR3 is made up of 15 amino acids.

The chain couples TRBV11-1 to TRBJ1-1; tentative D call: TRBD1 (6 bases). The CDR3 sequence is 12 residues long. V was pared by 2 bases and J by 6 bases, with 7 bases between. CDR1 SGHAT and CDR2 FQDESV come from the germline V gene (reference sequence). Here the CDR3 reads CASSLRGSEAFF. DNA of the CDR3: TGTGCCAGCAGCTTAAGGGGGTCTGAAGCTTTCTTT.

This clonotype was recorded many times. This chain connects TRBV28 to TRBJ2-7; TRBD2 aligns across 11 bases. The V gene end was trimmed by 5 bases and the J gene end by 2 bases; junction bases not matched to a gene: 11. The V gene's germline CDR1 is MDHEN and CDR2 SYDVKM. This CDR3 has 17 residues. CDR3 loop: CASSGTSGRYRPYEQYF. The CDR3 region has the DNA TGTGCCAGCAGTGGGACTAGCGGTCGCTATAGACCCTACGAGCAGTACTTC.

This clonotype came up a few times. The chain couples TRBV9 to TRBJ2-5, with D perhaps matching TRBD2 (7 bases). This CDR3 contains 12 residues. V shed 3 bases and J shed 9 bases, with 12 bases lying between them. Germline assignment: CDR1 SGDLS and CDR2 YYNGEE. CDR3 in amino acids: CASSEGGSPQYF. DNA for the CDR3: TGTGCCAGCAGCGAGGGGGGGTCGCCCCAGTACTTC.

To note about this clonotype: Lacking the conserved final phenylalanine or tryptophan, this CDR3 likely reflects a read error. V gene TRBV28 combines with J gene TRBJ1-3; no firm D call. The germline V and J ends were trimmed by 6 bases and 0 bases, with 9 bases remaining between them. Germline lookup yields CDR1 MDHEN and CDR2 SYDVKM. This CDR3 is 14 amino acids long. The CDR3 DNA is TGTGCCAGCAGCGAGCGCTACTCTGGAAACACCATATATCTT. Translated: CASSERYSGNTIYL.

This clonotype occurred a few times. This CDR3 is CASSPRANEKLFF. The CDR3 DNA follows: TGTGCCAGCTCACCGAGGGCTAATGAAAAACTGTTTTTT. The chain employs TRBV18 and TRBJ1-4, with unresolved D. CDR1 and CDR2 from the germline V gene are KGHSH and LQKENI. This CDR3 comprises 13 residues. V lost 3 bases and J lost 3, with 5 bases in between.

This clonotype was detected many times. The rearrangement links TRBV4-1 to TRBJ1-2; D may be TRBD1 (5 bases). The CDR3 covers 13 residues. The germline V and J ends were trimmed by 8 bases and 6 bases, with 16 bases remaining between them. From germline, CDR1 is MGHRA and CDR2 YSYEKL. DNA of the CDR3: TGCGCCAGCCGCACCGGGGGTCCGGATGGCTACACCTTC. Translating it yields CASRTGGPDGYTF.

This chain connects TRBV6-2 or TRBV6-3 to TRBJ1-6; D is ambiguous. This CDR3 comprises 13 residues. V lost 6 bases, J lost 10 bases, and 13 bases lay in between. Germline V CDR1 and CDR2: MNHEY, SVGEGT. DNA for the CDR3: TGTGCCAGCAGCCCCGTTGTGAAATCACCCCTCCACTTT. It codes for CASSPVVKSPLHF.

V gene TRBV5-1 combines with J gene TRBJ2-3; the match to TRBD2 covers 8 bases. Germline V lookup: CDR1 SGHRS, CDR2 YFSETQ. The V and J ends lost 0 bases and 5 bases, in that order; junction bases with no gene match: 2. This CDR3 comprises 14 residues. Here the CDR3 DNA reads TGCGCCAGCAGCTTGGGCGGGGGGATAGATACGCAGTATTTT. Protein product: CASSLGGGIDTQYF.

This clonotype was detected ten times or more. V and J are TRBV9 and TRBJ2-3; 7 nucleotides align to TRBD2. Germline V gene lookup returns CDR1 SGDLS and CDR2 YYNGEE. Trimming at V came to 0 bases and at J to 1 base, leaving 5 bases not matched to a gene. The CDR3 is 16 residues long. CDR3: CASSVEGGSRTDTQYF. The CDR3 nucleotides read TGTGCCAGCAGCGTAGAAGGCGGGAGCCGCACAGATACGCAGTATTTT. Full variable domain (remainder filled in from reference TRBV9 and TRBJ2-3): DSGVTQTPKHLITATGQRVTLRCSPRSGDLSVYWYQQSLDQGLQFLIQYYNGEERAKGNILERFSAQQFPDLHSELNLSSLELGDSALYFCASSVEGGSRTDTQYFGPGTRLTVL.

The chain has TRBV7-2 and TRBJ2-4; D is unclear. V lost 1 base to trimming and J lost 3 bases, with 10 bases between them. Germline V gives CDR1 SGHTA, CDR2 FQGNSA. There are 15 residues in the CDR3. The CDR3 bases are TGTGCCAGCAGCTTAGAAGGTTCCTTCAAAAACATTCAGTACTTC. As protein: CASSLEGSFKNIQYF.

This clonotype was detected a few times. The chain couples TRBV21-1 to TRBJ2-4; TRBD1, as called in the table, went unchecked against the DNA. TRBV21-1 is recorded as a pseudogene. The CDR3 length is 15 residues. This CDR3 reads CASRIPGEAKNIQYF. The CDR3, as DNA: TGTGCCAGCAGAATACCGGGGGAGGCCAAAAACATTCAGTACTTC.

V is TRBV7-8 and J is TRBJ1-4; no definite D call. The CDR3 covers 16 residues. The V end lost 4 bases, the J end lost 0 bases, and 12 bases lay between the germline ends. Germline CDR1 and CDR2: SGHVS and FQNEAQ. The CDR3: CASSSSGPATNEKLFF. Here the CDR3 DNA reads TGTGCCAGCAGCTCCTCCGGCCCAGCAACTAATGAAAAACTGTTTTTT.

This clonotype appeared a few times. The chain links TRBV29-1 to TRBJ1-2; D ambiguous. Trimming pared 4 bases from V and 2 bases from J, leaving 14 bases between. The CDR3 is 14 residues long. CDR1 SQVTM and CDR2 ANQGSEA come from the germline V gene. The CDR3 DNA is TGCAGCGTTGTGGTAGGGCAACAGAACTATGGCTACACCTTC. Translating it yields CSVVVGQQNYGYTF.

The sample holds a few counts of this clonotype. V is TRBV25-1 and J is TRBJ2-4; D perhaps matches TRBD1 (5 bases). Trimming removed 1 base at V and 1 base at J, with 14 bases between. The germline V gene has CDR1 MGHDK and CDR2 SYGVNS. The CDR3 is 17 amino acids. The CDR3 DNA reads TGTGCCAGCAGTGAATTGGACACCCAGGCGGCCAAAAACATTCAGTACTTC. Its translation is CASSELDTQAAKNIQYF. Full variable domain (missing parts from reference TRBV25-1 and TRBJ2-4): EADIYQTPRYLVIGTGKKITLECSQTMGHDKMYWYQQDPGMELHLIHYSYGVNSTEKGDLSSESTVSRIRTEHFPLTLESARPSHTSQYLCASSELDTQAAKNIQYFGAGTRLSVL.

CDR3 coding DNA: TGTGCCATCAGTGAGTCGGGACTAGCGGGCGATTTGTATAGCACAGATACGCAGTATTTT. Amino acid sequence: CAISESGLAGDLYSTDTQYF. This chain links TRBV10-3 with TRBJ2-3; 12 nucleotides match TRBD2. The CDR3 runs 20 residues. The ends lost 0 bases at V and 0 bases at J; junction bases unmatched: 10. Germline assignment: CDR1 ENHRY and CDR2 SYGVKD.

This clonotype was seen a handful of times. At one end the junction does not follow the germline gene, possibly because of a read error. V gene TRBV7-9 combines with J gene TRBJ2-6; TRBD1 might be the D (6 bases). CDR1 and CDR2 from the germline V gene are SEHNR and FQNEAQ (reference sequence). CDR3 size: 19 residues. In nucleotides, the CDR3 is TGTGCCAGCAGCTCTATAAAAAGGGACACGCTCTCTGCGGCCAACGTCCTGACTTTC. Its translation: CASSSIKRDTLSAANVLTF.

This clonotype was counted a few times. The chain has TRBV6-6 and TRBJ2-3; D might be TRBD2 (6 bases). CDR1 and CDR2 from the germline V gene are MNHNY and SVGAGI (reference sequence). With 7 bases removed from V and 5 bases from J, the gap between germline ends came to 16 bases. The CDR3 spans 14 residues. For the CDR3, the DNA is TGTGCCAGCACCTCCAGCCGGAGGGAAGATACGCAGTATTTT. It yields the protein CASTSSRREDTQYF.

This clonotype was seen many times. The V call is TRBV27, the J call TRBJ2-2; D unclear. Germline lookup yields CDR1 MNHEY and CDR2 SMNVEV (reference sequence). The length of the CDR3 is 15 residues. V shed 5 bases and J shed 5 bases, with 15 bases lying between them. This CDR3 is CASSMRPSMTGELFF. CDR3 DNA sequence: TGTGCCAGCAGTATGCGCCCATCCATGACCGGGGAGCTGTTTTTT.

This clonotype was seen a handful of times. The gene calls are TRBV29-1 and TRBJ1-1; tentative D call: TRBD1 (5 bases). This CDR3 spans 15 amino acids. From germline, CDR1 is SQVTM and CDR2 ANQGSEA. Trimming left V 2 bases short and J 5 bases short, with 18 bases between. This CDR3 reads CSVEKGLRGGTEAFF. In nucleotides, the CDR3 is TGCAGCGTTGAAAAAGGTCTCCGTGGGGGGACTGAAGCTTTCTTT.

This clonotype showed up just a few times. This chain joins TRBV28 and TRBJ2-1; tentatively, D is TRBD2 (5 bases). The CDR3 length is 15 residues. V dropped 8 bases and J dropped 1 base, with 15 bases sitting between them. From germline, CDR1 is MDHEN and CDR2 SYDVKM. CDR3 sequence reads: CASRSLAGSYNEQFF. The CDR3 DNA sequence: TGTGCCAGCCGCTCGCTAGCAGGATCCTACAATGAGCAGTTCTTC.

In this sample, this clonotype turned up a few times. This chain links TRBV4-1 with TRBJ2-3; D unresolved. V was trimmed by 0 bases and J by 3 bases, leaving 7 bases between them. Germline CDR1 reads MGHRA; CDR2 reads YSYEKL. The CDR3 extends over 14 amino acids. The CDR3 is CASSQESATDTQYF. In DNA form, the CDR3 reads TGCGCCAGCAGCCAAGAATCGGCAACAGATACGCAGTATTTT.

The V call is TRBV10-1, the J call TRBJ2-3; TRBD1 aligns across 12 bases. This CDR3 is built from 16 residues. The germline V gene encodes CDR1 WNHNN and CDR2 SYGVQD (reference sequence). With 0 bases clipped from V and 4 bases from J, the junction kept 2 bases outside the gene matches. CDR3 nucleotides: TGCGCCAGCAGTGAGTCGGGACAGGGGGCGGCAGATACGCAGTATTTT. It specifies CASSESGQGAADTQYF.

This sequence joins TRBV7-9 and TRBJ1-2; D not resolved. Trimming took off 6 bases at V and 8 bases at J, with 10 bases between the two ends. The CDR3 consists of 11 residues. CDR1 is SEHNR, CDR2 FQNEAQ, per germline (reference sequence). CDR3 coding DNA: TGTGCCAGCAGTTCGCTGGGGGGCTACACCTTC. Translating it yields CASSSLGGYTF.

The rearrangement joins TRBV20-1 to TRBJ2-7; TRBD1 is a possible D gene (5 bases). This CDR3 region has 11 residues. Per germline, CDR1 DFQATT and CDR2 SNEGSKA (reference sequence). The V gene lost 6 bases and the J gene lost 4 bases, with 10 bases spanning the gap. Here the CDR3 DNA reads TGCAGTGCCAGGGTGAAGTACGAGCAGTACTTC. Encoded protein: CSARVKYEQYF.

Points on this clonotype: As the CDR3 is not closed by the conserved phenylalanine or tryptophan, this likely results from a read error. The rearrangement links TRBV9 to TRBJ2-2; 9 bases match TRBD2. The CDR3 is 16 amino acids. Germline CDR1 reads SGDLS; CDR2 reads YYNGEE. V shed 1 base, J shed 3 bases, and the junction held 4 bases outside the gene matches. CDR3 region: CASSVQLAGYTGELFL. The CDR3 bases are TGTGCCAGCAGCGTACAGCTAGCGGGGTACACCGGGGAGCTGTTTCTT.

This clonotype was observed a handful of times. The rearrangement uses TRBV2 and TRBJ2-6; 8 bases fit TRBD1. CDR1 is SNHLY and CDR2 is FYNNEI in the germline V gene. The J segment lost 0 bases and the V segment lost 2 bases, leaving 6 bases of the junction unmatched. This CDR3 spans 18 amino acids. Written as DNA, the CDR3 is TGTGCCAGCAGTGAATACGGGACAGGCCTCTCTGGGGCCAACGTCCTGACTTTC. It specifies CASSEYGTGLSGANVLTF.

Ten or more counts support this clonotype. The chain recombines TRBV29-1 with TRBJ1-3; 8 bases match TRBD1. The CDR3 is 16 residues long. CDR1 and CDR2 (germline): SQVTM, ANQGSEA. V gave up 7 bases and J gave up 0 bases; unmatched junction bases: 11. The CDR3 DNA follows: TGCAGCGCTCGATGGACAGGGATCTTCTCTGGAAACACCATATATTTT. The encoded protein is CSARWTGIFSGNTIYF.